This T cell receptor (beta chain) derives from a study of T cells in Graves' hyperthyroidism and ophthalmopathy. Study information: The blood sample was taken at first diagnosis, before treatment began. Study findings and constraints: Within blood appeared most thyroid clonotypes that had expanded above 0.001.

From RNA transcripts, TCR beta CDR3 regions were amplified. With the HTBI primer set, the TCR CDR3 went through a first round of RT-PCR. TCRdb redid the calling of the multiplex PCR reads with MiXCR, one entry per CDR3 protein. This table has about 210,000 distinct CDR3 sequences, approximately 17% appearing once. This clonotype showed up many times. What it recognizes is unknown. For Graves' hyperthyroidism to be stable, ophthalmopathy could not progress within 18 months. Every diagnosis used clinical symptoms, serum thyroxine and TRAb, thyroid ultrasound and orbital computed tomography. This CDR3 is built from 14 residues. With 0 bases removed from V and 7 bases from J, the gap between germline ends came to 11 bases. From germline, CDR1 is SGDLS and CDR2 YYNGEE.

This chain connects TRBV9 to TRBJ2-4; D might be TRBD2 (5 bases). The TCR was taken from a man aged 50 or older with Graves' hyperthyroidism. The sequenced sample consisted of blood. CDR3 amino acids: CASSVGGSGNIQYF. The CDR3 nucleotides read TGTGCCAGCAGCGTAGGCGGTTCGGGGAACATTCAGTACTTC.